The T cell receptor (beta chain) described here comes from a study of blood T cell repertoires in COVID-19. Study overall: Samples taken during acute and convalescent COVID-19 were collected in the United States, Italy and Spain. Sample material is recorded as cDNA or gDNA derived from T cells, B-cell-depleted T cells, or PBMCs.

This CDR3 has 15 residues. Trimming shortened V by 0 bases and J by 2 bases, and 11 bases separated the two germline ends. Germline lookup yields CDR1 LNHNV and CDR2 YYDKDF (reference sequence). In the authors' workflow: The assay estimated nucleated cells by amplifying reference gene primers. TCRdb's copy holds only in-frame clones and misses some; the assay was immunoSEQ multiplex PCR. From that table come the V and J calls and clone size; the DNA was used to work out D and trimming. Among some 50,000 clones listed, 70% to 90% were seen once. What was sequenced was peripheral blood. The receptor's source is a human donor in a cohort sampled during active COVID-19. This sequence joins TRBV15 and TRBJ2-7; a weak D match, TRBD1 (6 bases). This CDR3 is CATSRDPTGPYEQYF. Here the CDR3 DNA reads TGTGCCACCAGCAGAGATCCCACAGGGCCCTACGAGCAGTACTTC.